A single T cell receptor beta chain is shown here with its context. Its specificity is unknown. V lost 4 bases, J lost 6 bases, and 5 bases stayed unmatched. CDR1 MGHRA and CDR2 YSYEKL come from the germline V gene. The CDR3 is made up of 15 amino acids. The run depth of the assay was deep. The repertoire was sequenced with immunoSEQ multiplex PCR; TCRdb's copy has only in-frame clones and lacks some. The table lists more than 2 million clones, 80% to 95% of them singletons, with approximately 1.7% in the top ten. This sample is drawn from a study of shared clonotypes between healthy human individuals. Study-level points and caveats: Estimated richness was generally greater in naive than memory subsets.

CD45RO negativity and positive selection for CCR7 defined naive CD8 cells, a population that excluded terminally differentiated effector memory CD45RA+ cells. This clonotype was sampled from a young man in good health. Some clones in this sample may be carry-over from other donors' samples. The V and J genes are TRBV4-1 and TRBJ2-7; 14 bases map to TRBD2. Sequenced input: naive CD8+ T cells from PBMCs. This chain's CDR3 is CASSLGTSGSREQYF. In DNA, the CDR3 is TGCGCCAGCAGCCTTGGGACTAGCGGGAGCCGCGAGCAGTACTTC.